This T cell receptor beta chain was profiled in a study of OX40 agonist ivuxolimab in advanced cancers. Regarding the study as a whole: Among the nonresponders, some also had low normalized T-cell clonal expansion.

This table comes from immunoSEQ multiplex PCR, and its TCRdb copy is limited to in-frame clones, with some not included. The profile shows about 20,000 clones, roughly nine tenths of them singletons. Trimming took 1 base from V and 2 from J, leaving 15 bases between them. The CDR3 loop spans 16 amino acids. Per the germline V gene, CDR1 is SGHDT and CDR2 is YYEEEE. Note on this clone: Its antigen is not identified.

The sequencing here drew on CD4+ or CD8+ T cells sorted from blood, taken in a trial of the OX40 agonist ivuxolimab. The receptor was isolated from an adult with an advanced solid tumor such as melanoma, head and neck, liver or kidney cancer. The chain recombines TRBV5-6 with TRBJ2-5, with a tentative D call TRBD1 (5 bases). CDR3 in DNA: TGTGCCAGCAGCTTGAAGGTTGCGACAGAACAAGAGACCCAGTACTTC. As protein: CASSLKVATEQETQYF. Full variable domain (missing parts from reference TRBV5-6 and TRBJ2-5): DAGVTQSPTHLIKTRGQQVTLRCSPKSGHDTVSWYQQALGQGPQFIFQYYEEEERQRGNFPDRFSGHQFPNYSSELNVNALLLGDSALYLCASSLKVATEQETQYFGPGTRLLVL.